Reported below is one TCR beta chain. The target antigen is unknown. These data originate in a study of cytomegalovirus exposure and HLA in healthy donors. Study in general: Of around 400 genotyped donors, roughly 81% grouped in the Caucasian-associated ancestry cluster.

With 60 Vbeta and 13 Jbeta primers, the PCR was carried out. Sequencing used immunoSEQ multiplex PCR; TCRdb keeps in-frame clones, though not all of them. The data contain over 80,000 clones, about 70% of them seen just once; the ten biggest clones take up 3%. Study outcomes and limitations: TCR beta chains numbering 164 were designated cytomegalovirus-associated. Follow-up analysis later connected one missense variant in DCLRE1C with trimming of TCR beta V- and J-genes. As was reported, the HLA-A and HLA-B alleles of most subjects were accurately predicted from TCR beta sequences.

The sample comprised PBMCs. The sequence came from a female donor in good health and CMV-seropositive.

The CDR3 loop is CASSLASVNTGELFF. The CDR3 coding sequence is TGTGCCAGCAGCTTAGCATCAGTAAACACCGGGGAGCTGTTTTTT. The V and J genes are TRBV7-9 and TRBJ2-2; D remains unclear. CDR3 length equals 15 residues. Germline loops: CDR1 SEHNR, CDR2 FQNEAQ (reference sequence). Deletions cut 0 bases from V and 2 bases from J, with 7 bases between.